This entry lists 3 T cell receptor beta chains sequenced from one sample in a study of T cell repertoires in cytomegalovirus infection. MiXCR was run by TCRdb on the reads, yielding one entry per CDR3 protein. The sample lists roughly 280,000 distinct CDR3 sequences; over 8% were seen once. What was sequenced was PBMCs. Receptors originate from a human donor in good health (CMV status not recorded). Some clones in this sample may be carry-over from other donors' samples.

This clonotype was picked up many times. The chain links TRBV7-8 to TRBJ2-4; tentatively, D is TRBD2 (6 bases). The V gene lost 4 bases and the J gene lost 1 base, with 17 bases spanning the gap. Germline CDR1 reads SGHVS; CDR2 reads FQNEAQ. The CDR3 spans 17 residues. This chain's CDR3 is CASSSESMGRAKNIQYF. The CDR3, as DNA: TGTGCCAGCAGCTCAGAAAGCATGGGGAGGGCCAAAAACATTCAGTACTTC.

This clonotype was seen at least ten times. This rearrangement joins TRBV27 to TRBJ2-7; D is ambiguous. The germline V gene has CDR1 MNHEY and CDR2 SMNVEV (reference sequence). V shed 3 bases and J shed 2 bases, with 8 bases lying between them. This CDR3 has 13 residues. The DNA of the CDR3 is TGTGCCAGCAGTTTCCTAGACGCCTACGAGCAGTACTTC. Its translation is CASSFLDAYEQYF.

This clonotype has a count of ten or more. The chain couples TRBV7-8 to TRBJ2-7; tentatively, D is TRBD1 (6 bases). The ends were cut back, 1 base at V and 5 bases at J, with 9 bases in the middle. CDR3 size: 13 residues. Germline V gene lookup returns CDR1 SGHVS and CDR2 FQNEAQ. The CDR3 DNA is TGTGCCAGCAGCTTAGAGGGGGTACACGAGCAGTACTTC. The encoded protein is CASSLEGVHEQYF.